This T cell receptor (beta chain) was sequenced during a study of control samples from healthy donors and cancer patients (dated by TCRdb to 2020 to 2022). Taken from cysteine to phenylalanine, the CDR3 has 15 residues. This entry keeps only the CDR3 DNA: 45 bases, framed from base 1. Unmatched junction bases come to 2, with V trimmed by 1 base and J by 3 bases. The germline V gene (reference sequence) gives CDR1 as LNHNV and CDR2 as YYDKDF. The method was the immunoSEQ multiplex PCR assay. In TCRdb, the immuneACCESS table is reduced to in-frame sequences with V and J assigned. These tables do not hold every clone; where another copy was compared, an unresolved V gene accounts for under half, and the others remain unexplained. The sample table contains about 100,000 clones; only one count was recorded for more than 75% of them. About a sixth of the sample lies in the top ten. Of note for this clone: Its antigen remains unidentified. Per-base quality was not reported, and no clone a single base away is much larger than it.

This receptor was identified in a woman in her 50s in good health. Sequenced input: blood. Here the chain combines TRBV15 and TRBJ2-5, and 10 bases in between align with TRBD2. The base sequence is TGTGCCACCAGCAGAGCGAGCGGGGGGGAAGAGACCCAGTACTTC. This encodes CATSRASGGEETQYF.